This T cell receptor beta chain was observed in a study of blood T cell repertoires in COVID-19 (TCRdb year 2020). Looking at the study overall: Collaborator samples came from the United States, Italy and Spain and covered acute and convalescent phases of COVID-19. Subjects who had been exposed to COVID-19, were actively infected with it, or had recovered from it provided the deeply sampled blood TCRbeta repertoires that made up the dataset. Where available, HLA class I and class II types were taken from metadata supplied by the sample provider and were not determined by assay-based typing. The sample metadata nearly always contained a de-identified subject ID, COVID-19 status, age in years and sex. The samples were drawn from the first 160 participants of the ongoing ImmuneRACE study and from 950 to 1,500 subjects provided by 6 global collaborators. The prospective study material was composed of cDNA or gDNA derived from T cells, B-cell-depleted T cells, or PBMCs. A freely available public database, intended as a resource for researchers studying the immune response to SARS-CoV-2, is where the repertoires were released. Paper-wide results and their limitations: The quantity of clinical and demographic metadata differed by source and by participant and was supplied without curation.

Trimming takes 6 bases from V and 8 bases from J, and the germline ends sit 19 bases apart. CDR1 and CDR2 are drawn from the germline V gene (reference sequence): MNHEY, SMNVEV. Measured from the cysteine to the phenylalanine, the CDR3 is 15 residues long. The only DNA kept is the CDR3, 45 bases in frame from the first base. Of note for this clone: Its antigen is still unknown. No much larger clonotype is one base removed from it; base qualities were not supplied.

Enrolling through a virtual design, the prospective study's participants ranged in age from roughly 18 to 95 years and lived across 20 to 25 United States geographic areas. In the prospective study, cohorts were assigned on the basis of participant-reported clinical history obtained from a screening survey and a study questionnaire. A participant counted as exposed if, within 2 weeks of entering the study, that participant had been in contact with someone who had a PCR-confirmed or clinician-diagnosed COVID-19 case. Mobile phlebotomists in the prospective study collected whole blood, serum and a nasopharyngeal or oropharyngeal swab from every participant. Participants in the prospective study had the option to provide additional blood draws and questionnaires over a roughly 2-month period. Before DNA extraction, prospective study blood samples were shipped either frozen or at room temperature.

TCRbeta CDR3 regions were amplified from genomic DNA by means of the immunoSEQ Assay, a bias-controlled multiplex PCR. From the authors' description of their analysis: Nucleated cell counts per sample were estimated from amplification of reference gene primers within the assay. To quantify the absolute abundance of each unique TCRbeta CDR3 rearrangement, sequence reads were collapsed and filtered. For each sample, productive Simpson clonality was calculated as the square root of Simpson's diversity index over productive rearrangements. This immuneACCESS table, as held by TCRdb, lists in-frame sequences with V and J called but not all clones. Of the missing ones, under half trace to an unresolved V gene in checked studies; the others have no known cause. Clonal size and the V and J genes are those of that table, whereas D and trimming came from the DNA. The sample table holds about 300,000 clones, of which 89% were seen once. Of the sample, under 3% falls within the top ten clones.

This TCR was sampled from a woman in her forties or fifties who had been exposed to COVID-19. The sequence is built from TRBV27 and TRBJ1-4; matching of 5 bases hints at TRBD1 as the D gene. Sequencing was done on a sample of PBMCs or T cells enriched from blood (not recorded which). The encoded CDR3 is CASSHSGGGGEKLFF. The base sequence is TGTGCCAGCAGCCACTCGGGGGGTGGAGGAGAAAAACTGTTTTTT.